A selection of T cell receptor beta chains follows, all from one sample in a study of blood T cell repertoires in COVID-19. TCRdb's table, derived via immunoSEQ multiplex PCR, lists solely in-frame clones and lacks some. The sample holds about 110,000 clones, around 83% seen once. Sequenced sample: peripheral blood. The receptors come from a woman aged 80 or over with acute or convalescent COVID-19. The CDR3 runs from the conserved cysteine through the conserved F or W. Fields, in order: J gene, V gene, D gene, clone size, CDR3 length, CDR3 protein, CDR3 DNA. A D gene is named only where the DNA matches it firmly. Clone sizes are given selectively: once, few, many, or a class where the clone is expanded.

J: TRBJ1-3; V: TRBV13; D: .; size: .; length: 15; CDR3: CASSLQGSSGNTIYF; DNA: TGTGCCAGCAGCCTCCAGGGCAGCTCTGGAAACACCATATATTTT
J: TRBJ1-3; V: TRBV28; D: .; size: .; length: 14; CDR3: CASTPQGPGNTIYF; DNA: TGTGCCAGCACTCCTCAGGGGCCAGGAAACACCATATATTTT
J: TRBJ1-3; V: TRBV30; D: TRBD1; size: .; length: 14; CDR3: CAWSPTRGADTIYF; DNA: TGTGCCTGGAGTCCCACCAGGGGGGCCGACACCATATATTTT
J: TRBJ2-4; V: TRBV7-9; D: TRBD2; size: .; length: 17; CDR3: CASSSPITGGGKNIQYF; DNA: TGTGCCAGCAGCTCCCCTATCACGGGAGGCGGCAAAAACATTCAGTACTTC
J: TRBJ2-1; V: TRBV3-1/TRBV3-2; D: .; size: .; length: 13; CDR3: CASSQRAVNEQFF; DNA: TGTGCCAGCAGCCAACGAGCGGTGAATGAGCAGTTCTTC
J: TRBJ2-7; V: TRBV4-1; D: TRBD2; size: .; length: 15; CDR3: CASSQGLAGTYEQYF; DNA: TGCGCCAGCAGCCAAGGACTAGCGGGGACCTACGAGCAGTACTTC
J: TRBJ1-1; V: TRBV11-3; D: TRBD1; size: .; length: 12; CDR3: CASSTGVASAFF; DNA: TGTGCCAGCAGCACAGGGGTGGCGTCGGCTTTCTTT
J: TRBJ1-3; V: TRBV13; D: .; size: once; length: 14; CDR3: CASSLWSSGNTIYF; DNA: TGTGCCAGCAGCTTATGGAGCTCTGGAAACACCATATATTTT
J: TRBJ2-2; V: TRBV2; D: TRBD2; size: .; length: 17; CDR3: CASSVASGKWFGGELFF; DNA: TGTGCCAGCAGTGTCGCTAGCGGGAAATGGTTCGGCGGGGAGCTGTTTTTT
J: TRBJ2-2; V: TRBV7-2; D: .; size: .; length: 14; CDR3: CASSFKEVGGELFF; DNA: TGTGCCAGCAGCTTTAAAGAGGTGGGCGGGGAGCTGTTTTTT
J: TRBJ2-3; V: TRBV6-5; D: TRBD2; size: .; length: 14; CDR3: CASSPAGVTDTQYF; DNA: TGTGCCAGCAGTCCAGCGGGGGTCACAGATACGCAGTATTTT
J: TRBJ2-3; V: TRBV29-1; D: TRBD2; size: few; length: 11; CDR3: CSVATSDTQYF; DNA: TGCAGCGTTGCGACTAGCGATACGCAGTATTTT
J: TRBJ1-6; V: TRBV19; D: TRBD1; size: .; length: 15; CDR3: CASSNRDREAGALHF; DNA: TGTGCCAGTAGCAACCGGGACAGAGAGGCTGGTGCCCTCCACTTT
J: TRBJ2-1; V: TRBV3-1/TRBV3-2; D: TRBD1; size: .; length: 14; CDR3: CASSPYRGWNEQFF; DNA: TGTGCCAGCAGCCCGTACAGGGGTTGGAATGAGCAGTTCTTC
J: TRBJ2-2; V: TRBV10-1; D: TRBD2; size: .; length: 14; CDR3: CASSDGRSTGELFF; DNA: TGCGCCAGCAGTGACGGGAGGTCCACCGGGGAGCTGTTTTTT
J: TRBJ1-6; V: TRBV9; D: TRBD1; size: .; length: 13; CDR3: CASSADRGSPLHF; DNA: TGTGCCAGCAGCGCGGACAGGGGATCACCCCTCCACTTT
J: TRBJ2-5; V: TRBV7-9; D: .; size: many; length: 15; CDR3: CASSFRPGEEETQYF; DNA: TGTGCCAGCAGCTTTCGGCCAGGGGAAGAAGAGACCCAGTACTTC
J: TRBJ2-5; V: TRBV11-3; D: .; size: .; length: 12; CDR3: CASSPEATTQYF; DNA: TGTGCCAGCAGCCCCGAGGCGACGACCCAGTACTTC
J: TRBJ2-1; V: TRBV24-1; D: TRBD2; size: .; length: 17; CDR3: CATSDLIAGDGPDEQFF; DNA: TGTGCCACCAGTGATTTGATAGCGGGAGACGGCCCGGATGAGCAGTTCTTC
J: TRBJ2-3; V: TRBV10-3; D: TRBD2; size: .; length: 14; CDR3: CAARQTSGSHTQYF; DNA: TGTGCCGCCCGGCAGACTAGCGGGAGCCATACGCAGTATTTT
J: TRBJ1-3; V: TRBV19; D: .; size: .; length: 13; CDR3: CASTDTSGNTIYF; DNA: TGTGCCAGTACCGACACCTCTGGAAACACCATATATTTT
J: TRBJ1-4; V: TRBV5-1; D: .; size: .; length: 15; CDR3: CASSLSGGSNEKLFF; DNA: TGCGCCAGCAGCTTGTCGGGGGGTTCTAATGAAAAACTGTTTTTT
J: TRBJ2-3; V: TRBV5-1; D: .; size: .; length: 14; CDR3: CASSLTGEGDTQYF; DNA: TGCGCCAGCAGCTTGACGGGAGAAGGAGATACGCAGTATTTT
J: TRBJ1-1; V: TRBV27; D: .; size: .; length: 13; CDR3: CASRFTPWSEAFF; DNA: TGTGCCAGCAGATTTACTCCTTGGAGTGAAGCTTTCTTT
J: TRBJ2-2; V: TRBV6-5; D: TRBD2; size: .; length: 15; CDR3: CAGLREGRDTGELFF; DNA: TGTGCAGGGTTGCGAGAGGGGAGGGACACCGGGGAGCTGTTTTTT
J: TRBJ1-2; V: TRBV28; D: .; size: .; length: 15; CDR3: CASSPNRGTSSGYTF; DNA: TGTGCCAGCAGTCCAAACCGGGGGACTTCGAGCGGCTACACCTTC
J: TRBJ2-7; V: TRBV20-1; D: TRBD1; size: once; length: 11; CDR3: CSGQGSYEQYF; DNA: TGCAGTGGACAGGGTAGTTACGAGCAGTACTTC
J: TRBJ1-5; V: TRBV4-1; D: .; size: .; length: 15; CDR3: CASSQVGQMNQPQHF; DNA: TGCGCCAGCAGCCAAGTAGGACAGATGAATCAGCCCCAGCATTTT
J: TRBJ2-3; V: TRBV7-2; D: .; size: .; length: 12; CDR3: CASISRGGTQYF; DNA: TGTGCCAGCATCTCAAGGGGGGGTACGCAGTATTTT
J: TRBJ1-2; V: TRBV15; D: TRBD1; size: .; length: 15; CDR3: CATSRVQGQVRGYTF; DNA: TGTGCCACCAGCAGAGTACAGGGACAGGTACGTGGCTACACCTTC
J: TRBJ2-2; V: TRBV7-8; D: TRBD2; size: .; length: 16; CDR3: CASSSRDYANTGELFF; DNA: TGTGCCAGCAGCTCAAGGGACTACGCGAACACCGGGGAGCTGTTTTTT
J: TRBJ1-2; V: TRBV7-9; D: .; size: .; length: 13; CDR3: CASSLAGGKGYTF; DNA: TGTGCCAGCAGCCTAGCAGGCGGGAAGGGCTACACCTTC
J: TRBJ1-1; V: TRBV3-1/TRBV3-2; D: .; size: .; length: 16; CDR3: CASSQGLSWGGTEAFF; DNA: TGTGCCAGCAGCCAAGGACTTAGTTGGGGGGGCACTGAAGCTTTCTTT